Listed here are 18 T cell receptor beta chains from one sample, sequenced in a study of blood T cells in healthy people across ages. A second PCR, run for roughly 7 to 12 cycles, used a sample-barcoded 5' primer plus a J-beta primer mix. One entry per CDR3 protein results from TCRdb running MiXCR on the 5' RACE reads. Of about 650,000 distinct CDR3 sequences detected, approximately 29% appear once; the ten largest clones hold less than 20%. Input material: blood. These receptors originate from a woman at least 80 years old in good health.

This clonotype was counted at least ten times. The chain combines TRBV9 with TRBJ1-5; TRBD1 might be the D (5 bases). The V and J ends lost 3 bases and 2 bases respectively, with 15 bases between them. The CDR3 sequence is 16 residues long. Looked up from germline, CDR1 is SGDLS and CDR2 is YYNGEE. The CDR3 DNA is TGTGCCAGCAGCGCCGGCTTCGGGACGGGCAATCAGCCCCAGCATTTT. The encoded protein is CASSAGFGTGNQPQHF.

In this sample, this clonotype turned up many times. The V call is TRBV5-1, the J call TRBJ2-1, with 7 bases matching TRBD2. Germline V gene data show CDR1 as SGHRS and CDR2 as YFSETQ. V lost 4 bases to trimming and J lost 4 bases; unmatched junction nucleotides: 11. This CDR3 has 16 amino acids. DNA of the CDR3: TGCGCCAGCAGCCCCCGAGGGAGCGGGGTATACAATGAGCAGTTCTTC. This sequence encodes CASSPRGSGVYNEQFF.

This clonotype was observed many times. The gene calls are TRBV5-1 and TRBJ2-3; D remains ambiguous. The CDR3 sequence is 12 residues long. In germline, CDR1 is SGHRS, CDR2 YFSETQ. Trimming removed 4 bases at V and 5 bases at J, with 8 bases between. The CDR3 bases are TGCGCCAGCAGCCTCACTGGAGATACGCAGTATTTT. Its translation is CASSLTGDTQYF.

This clonotype was seen at least ten times. CDR3 coding DNA: TGTGCCAGCAGTTCCACGGCGGTTGGGACAGGCGACTCCTACGAGCAGTACTTC. Translation: CASSSTAVGTGDSYEQYF. This chain uses TRBV6-5 with TRBJ2-7; 8 bases are a match to TRBD1. The CDR3 has 18 amino acids. Trimming cost V 4 bases and J 0 bases; bases outside gene matches: 14. Germline V gene data show CDR1 as MNHEY and CDR2 as SVGAGI.

In its sample, this clonotype was seen a few times. A much larger clonotype is one base distant, so this may be a read error. The rearrangement uses TRBV30 and TRBJ1-2; D remains unclear. From germline, CDR1 is GTSNPN and CDR2 SVGIG (reference sequence). The CDR3 totals 14 residues. The germline V and J ends were trimmed by 3 bases and 4 bases, with 15 bases remaining between them. In nucleotides, the CDR3 is TGTGCCTGGAGGGAGAGAGAAAAGGGCTATGGCTACACCTTC. Protein sequence: CAWREREKGYGYTF.

This clonotype turned up a few times. The rearrangement uses TRBV9 and TRBJ1-5; weak D call: TRBD1 (6 bases). The CDR3 consists of 15 residues. CDR1 and CDR2 (germline): SGDLS, YYNGEE. V lost 0 bases and J 6 bases, leaving 13 bases between the germline ends. The CDR3 here is CASSVDIGGSQPQHF. The CDR3 coding sequence is TGTGCCAGCAGCGTAGATATAGGGGGGAGTCAGCCCCAGCATTTT.

Concerning this clonotype itself: This may come from a read error, since a much larger clone is one base off. The chain uses TRBV4-2 and TRBJ1-4; TRBD1 might be the D (6 bases). Per germline, CDR1 LGHNA and CDR2 YNFKEQ. The CDR3 extends over 15 amino acids. This chain's CDR3 is CASSQGTGTNEKRFF. DNA of the CDR3: TGTGCCAGCAGCCAAGGAACAGGGACTAATGAAAAACGGTTTTTT.

In its sample, this clonotype was seen many times. The chain is built from TRBV27 and TRBJ2-1; D perhaps matches TRBD1 (5 bases). The CDR3 consists of 13 residues. The V gene lost 3 bases and the J gene lost 5 bases, with 8 bases spanning the gap. Per germline, CDR1 MNHEY and CDR2 SMNVEV (reference sequence). CDR3 residues: CASSFYRNNEQFF. The CDR3 nucleotides are TGTGCCAGCAGTTTCTACAGGAACAATGAGCAGTTCTTC.

This clonotype was counted many times. This chain connects TRBV6-1 to TRBJ2-7; D call uncertain. The CDR3 has 12 residues. The V end was cut by 7 bases, the J end by 6 bases, with 13 bases between. Germline-derived CDR1 and CDR2 are MNHNS and SASEGT. Here the CDR3 DNA reads TGTGCCAGCATTGGCGGACCTGGCGAGCAGTACTTC. As protein: CASIGGPGEQYF.

The chain carries TRBV5-1 and TRBJ2-7; 7 bases align to TRBD1. The CDR3 consists of 15 residues. The J segment lost 1 base and the V segment lost 7 bases, leaving 11 bases of the junction unmatched. Germline V gene sequence: CDR1 SGHRS, CDR2 YFSETQ. This CDR3 reads CASGVGWTGSYEQYF. CDR3 nucleotide sequence: TGCGCCAGCGGAGTTGGCTGGACAGGTTCCTACGAGCAGTACTTC. Full variable domain (outside the CDR3, taken from reference TRBV5-1 and TRBJ2-7): KAGVTQTPRYLIKTRGQQVTLSCSPISGHRSVSWYQQTPGQGLQFLFEYFSETQRNKGNFPGRFSGRQFSNSRSEMNVSTLELGDSALYLCASGVGWTGSYEQYFGPGTRLTVT.

This clonotype was counted many times. The gene calls are TRBV11-3 and TRBJ2-1; unclear D gene. Germline V gene sequence: CDR1 SGHNT, CDR2 YENEEA. This CDR3 region has 16 residues. V shed 0 bases and J shed 0 bases, with 9 bases lying between them. The CDR3: CASSLDLFSSYNEQFF. CDR3 DNA sequence: TGTGCCAGCAGCTTAGATCTCTTTAGCTCCTACAATGAGCAGTTCTTC.

This clonotype showed up many times. V gene TRBV27 combines with J gene TRBJ1-4, with D tentatively TRBD1 (5 bases). The germline V gene encodes CDR1 MNHEY and CDR2 SMNVEV (reference sequence). The V and J ends lost 3 bases and 12 bases respectively, with 11 bases between them. The CDR3 is 12 amino acids. CDR3 region: CASSFRGGELFF. DNA of the CDR3: TGTGCCAGCAGTTTTCGTGGGGGAGAACTGTTTTTT.

The rearrangement joins TRBV25-1 to TRBJ1-1; D is ambiguous. This CDR3 has 12 residues. Germline lookup yields CDR1 MGHDK and CDR2 SYGVNS. V lost 1 base and J lost 8, with 8 bases in between. This chain's CDR3 is CASSELGREAFF. The CDR3 nucleotides read TGTGCCAGCAGTGAATTGGGCAGGGAAGCTTTCTTT.

This clonotype appeared many times. The chain uses TRBV5-1 and TRBJ2-5, with unresolved D. Germline CDR1 and CDR2: SGHRS and YFSETQ. The CDR3 sequence is 13 residues long. The V end was cut by 4 bases, the J end by 1 base, with 8 bases between. CDR3 in amino acids: CASSESFQETQYF. The CDR3 bases are TGCGCCAGCAGCGAAAGCTTCCAAGAGACCCAGTACTTC. The variable domain in full, completed from reference TRBV5-1 and TRBJ2-5, reads KAGVTQTPRYLIKTRGQQVTLSCSPISGHRSVSWYQQTPGQGLQFLFEYFSETQRNKGNFPGRFSGRQFSNSRSEMNVSTLELGDSALYLCASSESFQETQYFGPGTRLLVL.

This chain joins TRBV10-3 and TRBJ1-2, with D possibly being TRBD1 (6 bases). Germline V gene lookup returns CDR1 ENHRY and CDR2 SYGVKD. CDR3 length equals 13 residues. Trimming removed 7 bases at V and 4 bases at J, with 13 bases between. CDR3 sequence reads: CAINRDNSYGYTF. The CDR3 DNA follows: TGTGCCATCAACAGGGACAATTCCTATGGCTACACCTTC.

At least ten counts were recorded for this clonotype. This chain joins TRBV20-1 and TRBJ1-2; possible D gene TRBD1, 5 bases. The CDR3 loop spans 12 amino acids. Trimming removed 5 bases from V and 3 bases from J, with 10 bases in between. The germline gives CDR1 DFQATT, CDR2 SNEGSKA (reference sequence). This CDR3 reads CSAPQVDYGYTF. DNA for the CDR3: TGCAGTGCTCCACAGGTGGACTATGGCTACACCTTC.

The rearrangement uses TRBV20-1 and TRBJ1-1; D is uncertain. The germline V gene has CDR1 DFQATT and CDR2 SNEGSKA (reference sequence). This CDR3 has 14 residues. The V and J ends lost 1 base and 4 bases respectively, with 13 bases between them. As DNA, the CDR3 is TGCAGTGCTAGAGTCCACCCCCGGGTCACTGAAGCTTTCTTT. It codes for CSARVHPRVTEAFF.

This clonotype showed up many times. The chain carries TRBV7-9 and TRBJ2-5; 8 nucleotides align to TRBD2. With 4 bases clipped from V and 2 bases from J, the junction kept 12 bases outside the gene matches. This CDR3 has 17 amino acids. CDR1 and CDR2 (germline): SEHNR, FQNEAQ (reference sequence). CDR3 in DNA: TGTGCCAGCAGCTCCGACCCTCCCGGGGGGGGACAAGAGACCCAGTACTTC. This encodes CASSSDPPGGGQETQYF. Together with reference TRBV7-9 and TRBJ2-5, the CDR3 gives the full variable domain: DTGVSQNPRHKITKRGQNVTFRCDPISEHNRLYWYRQTLGQGPEFLTYFQNEAQLEKSRLLSDRFSAERPKGSFSTLEIQRTEQGDSAMYLCASSSDPPGGGQETQYFGPGTRLLVL.